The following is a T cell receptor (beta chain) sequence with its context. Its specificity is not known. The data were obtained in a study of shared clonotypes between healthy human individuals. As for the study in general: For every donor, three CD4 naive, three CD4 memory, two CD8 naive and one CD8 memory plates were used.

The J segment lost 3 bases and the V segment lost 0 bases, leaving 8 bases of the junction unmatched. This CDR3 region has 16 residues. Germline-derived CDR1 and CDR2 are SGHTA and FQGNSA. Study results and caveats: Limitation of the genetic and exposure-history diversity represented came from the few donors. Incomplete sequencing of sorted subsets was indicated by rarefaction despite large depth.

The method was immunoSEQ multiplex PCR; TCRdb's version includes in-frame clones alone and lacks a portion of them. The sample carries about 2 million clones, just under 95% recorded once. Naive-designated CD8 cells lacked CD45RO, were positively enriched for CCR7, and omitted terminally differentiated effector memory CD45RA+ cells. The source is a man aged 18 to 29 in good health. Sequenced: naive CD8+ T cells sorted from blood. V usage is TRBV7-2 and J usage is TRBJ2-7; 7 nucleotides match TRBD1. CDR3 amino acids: CASSLAVGQLVYEQYF. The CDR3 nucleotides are TGTGCCAGCAGCTTAGCTGTGGGACAGCTGGTCTACGAGCAGTACTTC. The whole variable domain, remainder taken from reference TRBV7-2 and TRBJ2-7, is GAGVSQSPSNKVTEKGKDVELRCDPISGHTALYWYRQSLGQGLEFLIYFQGNSAPDKSGLPSDRFSAERTGGSVSTLTIQRTQQEDSAVYLCASSLAVGQLVYEQYFGPGTRLTVT.